This TCR beta chain was recovered during a study of T cells in Graves' hyperthyroidism and ophthalmopathy (dated by TCRdb to about 2019). Turning to the overall study: Peripheral blood was collected at initial diagnosis, before any treatment. To identify TCR V-J signatures that set the groups apart, the researchers used a discovery cohort of about a hundred patients, made up of roughly 45 with Graves' ophthalmopathy and some 58 with stable Graves' hyperthyroidism. TCR Vbeta CDR3 sequencing of 135 peripheral blood samples (under 45 ophthalmopathy, about 80 hyperthyroidism and around 17 progressor patients) is reported in the paper. Once sampling was done, hyperthyroidism patients were given methimazole at a starting dose of 30 mg daily, whereas ophthalmopathy patients were given high-dose intravenous methylprednisolone. Prospective prediction of ophthalmopathy was tested in an independent validation cohort of fewer than 20 hyperthyroidism patients and roughly 16 patients who later progressed to ophthalmopathy. The study also compared thyroid tissue and blood T-cell repertoires from five or six Graves' hyperthyroidism patients. For training and testing, the 100 or so patients in the discovery cohort were randomly divided in a 7:3 ratio.

The TCR beta CDR3 regions were amplified from RNA transcripts. The first round of RT-PCR for the TCR CDR3 was performed with the HTBI primer set and the Qiagen OneStep RT-PCR kit. Libraries were constructed in a second round of multiplex PCR, after which size selection and purification were carried out. The libraries were sequenced on an Illumina HiSeq2000 using paired-end 100 bp reads. The authors processed their data as follows. SOAPnuke was used to process the raw data, throwing out any read that contained adapters or uncalled bases, had a mean Phred below 15, or lacked an exact constant-primer or identifier match. COPE v1.2.5 was used to merge the high-quality paired reads, and each unique nucleotide sequence was defined as a clonotype. MiTCR v1.1 was used to align clonotypes to the IMGT TRBV, TRBD and TRBJ reference segments. Only V-J combinations with frequency above 0.0001, covering about 99% of repertoires, were analysed. The TCS score was defined as the ratio of F50 (clonal expansion) to E x V (chaos), calculated using BLOSUM62-based TCRdist between CDR3 peptides within each V-J. Welch's t-statistics and random forest reduced around 550 V-J features to about 13, which were used in a naive Bayes classifier (R e1071). In-frame beta chains were kept once TCRdb had trimmed the public reads at Q25 with fastp and called clones with MiXCR. Each CDR3 protein gets just one entry, which takes the most common genes and DNA from the rows behind it. TCRdb, rather than the study authors, made the V and J calls. This sample comprises roughly 380,000 distinct CDR3 sequences, roughly an eighth of them detected only once. In total, the top ten clones hold 5.3% of the sample.

This clonotype was picked up many times. Which antigen it targets is not known. Base quality data are lacking; no much larger clone is found one base away. A patient counted as having stable Graves' hyperthyroidism if no progression to ophthalmopathy occurred over 18 months of follow-up. The hyperthyroidism patients were between 18 and 65 years old and newly diagnosed, with a disease duration of less than 2 months. Patients with uncontrolled infections, other autoimmune diseases, pregnancy or lactation were excluded. Diagnoses were based on clinical symptoms, serum thyroxine and TRAb, thyroid ultrasound and orbital computed tomography. PBMCs were separated from over 9 ml of fresh peripheral blood using Ficoll-Paque density gradient centrifugation. Total RNA was extracted using Trizol reagent, and RNA quality was assessed on an Agilent 2100 Bioanalyzer. The paper's findings and limits, for the study overall: In validation, progression to ophthalmopathy was predicted by the model with 70.59% sensitivity and around 75% specificity, a median of around 5.9 months before onset. Blood samples also contained most of the expanded thyroid clonotypes (frequency above 0.001), which suggests that blood repertoires may reflect thyroid immune responses. Sample size was not statistically predetermined, and blinding of investigators to group allocation was not performed. Ophthalmopathy was separated from stable hyperthyroidism by a 13 V-J signature model, with approximately 90% sensitivity and 81% to 82% specificity obtained in cross-validation and 80%/75% obtained in testing.

The CDR3 sequence holds 15 residues, the cysteine and phenylalanine included. Just the 45-base CDR3 DNA is kept, in frame starting at base 1. V loses 4 bases of germline sequence and J loses 2 bases, and the interval between the two ends is 14 bases. CDR1 and CDR2 (SGHRS, YFSETQ) derive from the germline V gene. Recombination connected TRBV5-1 to TRBJ2-3, with the D gene not clear enough to name. The clonotype originates from a woman between 18 and 29 years old with Graves' hyperthyroidism. Sequencing used blood. CDR3 loop: CASSPDVGSTDTQYF. Read as DNA, the sequence is TGCGCCAGCAGCCCCGATGTCGGTTCCACAGATACGCAGTATTTT.